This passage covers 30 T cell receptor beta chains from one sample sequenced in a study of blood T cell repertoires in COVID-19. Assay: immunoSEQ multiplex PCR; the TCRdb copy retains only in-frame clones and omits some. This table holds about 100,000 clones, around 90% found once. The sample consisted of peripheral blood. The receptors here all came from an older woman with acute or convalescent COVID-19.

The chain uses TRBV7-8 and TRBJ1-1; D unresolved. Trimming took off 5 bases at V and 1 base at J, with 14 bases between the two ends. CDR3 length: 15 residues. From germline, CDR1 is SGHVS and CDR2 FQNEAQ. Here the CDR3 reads CASSDRRHSNTEAFF. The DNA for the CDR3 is TGTGCCAGCAGCGACCGGCGACACTCGAACACTGAAGCTTTCTTT.

The CDR3 nucleotides are TGTGCCAGCAGTGCACAAGCGCGTGGCTACACCTTC. As protein: CASSAQARGYTF. The chain employs TRBV2 and TRBJ1-2; D gene unclear. With 4 bases removed from V and 7 bases from J, the gap between germline ends came to 10 bases. The V gene's germline CDR1 is SNHLY and CDR2 FYNNEI. This CDR3 spans 12 amino acids.

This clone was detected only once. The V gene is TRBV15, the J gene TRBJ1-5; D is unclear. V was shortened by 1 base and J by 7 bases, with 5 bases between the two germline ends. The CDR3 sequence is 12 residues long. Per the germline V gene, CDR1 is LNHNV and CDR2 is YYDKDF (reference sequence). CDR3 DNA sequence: TGTGCCACCAGCAGAGGAGGACAGCCCCAGCATTTT. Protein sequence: CATSRGGQPQHF.

The CDR3 region is CASSPAGAVLYEQYF. CDR3 in DNA: TGTGCCAGCAGCCCGGCGGGGGCAGTCCTCTACGAGCAGTACTTC. The V gene is TRBV3-1 (or the pseudogene TRBV3-2), the J gene TRBJ2-7; D might be TRBD2 (7 bases). Trimming took 4 bases from V and 3 from J, leaving 16 bases between them. This CDR3 has 15 amino acids. CDR1 and CDR2 (germline): LGHDT, YNNKEL (reference sequence).

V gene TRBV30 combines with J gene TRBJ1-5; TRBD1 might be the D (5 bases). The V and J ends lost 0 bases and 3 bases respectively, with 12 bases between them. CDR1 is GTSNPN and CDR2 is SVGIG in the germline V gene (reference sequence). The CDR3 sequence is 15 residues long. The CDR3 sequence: CAWSVGQGYNQPQHF. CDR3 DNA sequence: TGTGCCTGGAGTGTAGGGCAGGGTTACAATCAGCCCCAGCATTTT.

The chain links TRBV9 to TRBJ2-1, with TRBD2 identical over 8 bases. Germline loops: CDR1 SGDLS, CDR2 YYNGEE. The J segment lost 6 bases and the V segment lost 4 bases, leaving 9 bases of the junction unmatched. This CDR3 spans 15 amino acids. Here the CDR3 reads CASSRGGLAANEQFF. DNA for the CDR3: TGTGCCAGCAGCAGAGGAGGACTAGCCGCCAATGAGCAGTTCTTC.

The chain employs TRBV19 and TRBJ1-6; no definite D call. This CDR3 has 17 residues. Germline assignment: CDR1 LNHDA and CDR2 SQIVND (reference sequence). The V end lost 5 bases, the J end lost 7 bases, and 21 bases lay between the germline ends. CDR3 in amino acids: CASSLHPVGRGNSPLHF. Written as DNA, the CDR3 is TGTGCCAGTAGTCTCCATCCTGTGGGCCGCGGGAATTCACCCCTCCACTTT.

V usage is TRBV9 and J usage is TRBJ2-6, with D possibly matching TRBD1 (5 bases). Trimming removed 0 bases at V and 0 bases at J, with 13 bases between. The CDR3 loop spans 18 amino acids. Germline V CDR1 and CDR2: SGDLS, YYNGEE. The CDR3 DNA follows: TGTGCCAGCAGCGTAGCTAAGGACATGCGCTCTGGGGCCAACGTCCTGACTTTC. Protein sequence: CASSVAKDMRSGANVLTF.

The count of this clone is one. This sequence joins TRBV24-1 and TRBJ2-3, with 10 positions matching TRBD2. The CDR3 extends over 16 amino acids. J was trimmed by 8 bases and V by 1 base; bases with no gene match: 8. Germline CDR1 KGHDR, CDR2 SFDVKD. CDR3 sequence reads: CATSDFASGRVATQYF. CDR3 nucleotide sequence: TGTGCCACCAGTGATTTCGCTAGCGGGAGAGTGGCTACGCAGTATTTT.

CDR3 nucleotide sequence: TGTGCCAGTACAGGGGGCGCCGGAGGGTATGGCTACACCTTC. It translates to CASTGGAGGYGYTF. The rearrangement uses TRBV19 and TRBJ1-2; 8 bases are a match to TRBD1. In germline, CDR1 is LNHDA, CDR2 SQIVND (reference sequence). With V trimmed by 7 bases and J by 5 bases, 9 bases remained unmatched. The CDR3 spans 14 residues.

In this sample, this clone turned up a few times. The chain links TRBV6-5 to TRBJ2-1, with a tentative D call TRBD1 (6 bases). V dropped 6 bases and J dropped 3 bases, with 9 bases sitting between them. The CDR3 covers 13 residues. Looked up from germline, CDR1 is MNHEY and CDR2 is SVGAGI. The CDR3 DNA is TGTGCCAGCAGAGAGGGACACTACAATGAGCAGTTCTTC. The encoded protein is CASREGHYNEQFF.

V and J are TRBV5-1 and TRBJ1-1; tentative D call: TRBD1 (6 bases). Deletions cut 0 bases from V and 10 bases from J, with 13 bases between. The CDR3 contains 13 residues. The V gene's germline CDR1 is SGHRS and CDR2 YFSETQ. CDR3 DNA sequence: TGCGCCAGCAGCTTGGGGGGGCCGAGTGGAGCTTTCTTT. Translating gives CASSLGGPSGAFF.

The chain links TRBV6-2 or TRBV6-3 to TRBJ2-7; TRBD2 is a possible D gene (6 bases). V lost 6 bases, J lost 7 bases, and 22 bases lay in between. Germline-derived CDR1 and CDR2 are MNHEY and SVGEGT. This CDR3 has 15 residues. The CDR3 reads CASSPNGLTHSEQYV. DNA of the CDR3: TGTGCCAGCAGCCCTAATGGACTAACCCACTCAGAGCAGTACGTC.

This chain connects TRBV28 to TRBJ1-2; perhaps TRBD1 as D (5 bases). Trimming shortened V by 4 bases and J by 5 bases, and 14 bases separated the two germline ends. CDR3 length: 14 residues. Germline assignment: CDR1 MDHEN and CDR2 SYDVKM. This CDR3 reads CASSSEGARYGYTF. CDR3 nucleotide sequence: TGTGCCAGCAGTTCTGAAGGGGCACGGTATGGCTACACCTTC.

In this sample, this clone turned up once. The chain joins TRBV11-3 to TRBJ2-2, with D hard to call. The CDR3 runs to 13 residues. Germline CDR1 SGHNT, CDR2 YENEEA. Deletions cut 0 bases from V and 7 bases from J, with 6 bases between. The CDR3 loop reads CASSLDYNGELFF. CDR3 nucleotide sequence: TGTGCCAGCAGCTTAGACTATAACGGGGAGCTGTTTTTT. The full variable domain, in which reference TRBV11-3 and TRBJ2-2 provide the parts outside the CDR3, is EAGVVQSPRYKIIEKKQPVAFWCNPISGHNTLYWYLQNLGQGPELLIRYENEEAVDDSQLPKDRFSAERLKGVDSTLKIQPAELGDSAVYLCASSLDYNGELFFGEGSRLTVL.

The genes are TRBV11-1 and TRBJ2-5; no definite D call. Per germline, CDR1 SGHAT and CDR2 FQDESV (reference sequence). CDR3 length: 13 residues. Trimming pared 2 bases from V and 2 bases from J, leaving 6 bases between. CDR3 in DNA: TGTGCCAGCAGCTTACTAGAACAAGAGACCCAGTACTTC. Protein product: CASSLLEQETQYF.

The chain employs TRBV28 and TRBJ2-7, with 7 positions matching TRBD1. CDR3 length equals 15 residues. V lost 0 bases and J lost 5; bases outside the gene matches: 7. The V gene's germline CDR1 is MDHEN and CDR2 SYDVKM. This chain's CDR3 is CASSLWDRSSHEQYF. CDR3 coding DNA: TGTGCCAGCAGTTTATGGGACAGGTCAAGCCACGAGCAGTACTTC.

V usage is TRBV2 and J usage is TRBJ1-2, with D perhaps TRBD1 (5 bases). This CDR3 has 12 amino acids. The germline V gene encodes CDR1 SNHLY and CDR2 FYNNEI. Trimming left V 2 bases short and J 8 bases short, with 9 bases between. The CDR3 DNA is TGTGCCAGCAGTGAATCGGGGGTAGGCTACACCTTC. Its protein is CASSESGVGYTF.

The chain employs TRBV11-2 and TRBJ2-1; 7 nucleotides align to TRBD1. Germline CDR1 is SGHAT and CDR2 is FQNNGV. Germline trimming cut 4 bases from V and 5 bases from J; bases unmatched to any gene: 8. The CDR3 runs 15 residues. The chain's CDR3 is CASSSGDRADNEQFF. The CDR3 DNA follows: TGTGCCAGCAGCTCCGGTGACAGGGCGGACAATGAGCAGTTCTTC.

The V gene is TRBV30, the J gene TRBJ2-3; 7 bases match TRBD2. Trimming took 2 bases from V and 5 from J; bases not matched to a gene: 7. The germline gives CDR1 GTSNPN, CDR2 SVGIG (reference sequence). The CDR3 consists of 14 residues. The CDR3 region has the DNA TGTGCCTGGAGTCGGGGGAGGGCGAAAGATACGCAGTATTTT. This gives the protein CAWSRGRAKDTQYF.

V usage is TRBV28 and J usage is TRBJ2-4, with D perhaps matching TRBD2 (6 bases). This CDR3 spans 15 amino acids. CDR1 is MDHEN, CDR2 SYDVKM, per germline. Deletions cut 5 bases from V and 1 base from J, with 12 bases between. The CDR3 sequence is CASSPPGGAKNIQYF. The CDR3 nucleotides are TGTGCCAGCAGTCCTCCAGGAGGGGCCAAAAACATTCAGTACTTC.

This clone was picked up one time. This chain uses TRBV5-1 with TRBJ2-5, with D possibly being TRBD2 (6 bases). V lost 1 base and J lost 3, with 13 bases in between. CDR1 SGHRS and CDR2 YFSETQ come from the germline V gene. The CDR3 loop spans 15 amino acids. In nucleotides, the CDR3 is TGCGCCAGCAGCTTGTTGTCTAGCGTTAAAGAGACCCAGTACTTC. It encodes CASSLLSSVKETQYF.

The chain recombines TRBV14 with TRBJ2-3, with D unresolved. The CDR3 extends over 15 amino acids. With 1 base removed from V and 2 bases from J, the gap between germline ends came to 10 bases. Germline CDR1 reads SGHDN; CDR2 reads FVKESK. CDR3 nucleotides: TGTGCCAGCAGCCAAGTTGCGGCTATCACAGATACGCAGTATTTT. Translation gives CASSQVAAITDTQYF.

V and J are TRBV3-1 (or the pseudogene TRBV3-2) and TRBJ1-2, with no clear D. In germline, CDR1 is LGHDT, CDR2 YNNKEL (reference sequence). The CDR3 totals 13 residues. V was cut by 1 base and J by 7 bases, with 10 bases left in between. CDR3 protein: CASSQGGGLGYTF. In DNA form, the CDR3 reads TGTGCCAGCAGCCAAGGAGGAGGCCTTGGCTACACCTTC.

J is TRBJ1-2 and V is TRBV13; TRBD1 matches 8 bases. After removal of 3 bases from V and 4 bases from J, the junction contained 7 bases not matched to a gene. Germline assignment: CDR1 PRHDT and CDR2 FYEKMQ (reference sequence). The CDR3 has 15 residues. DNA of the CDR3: TGTGCCAGCAGCTTGCTAACCGGGACAGGCTATGGCTACACCTTC. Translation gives CASSLLTGTGYGYTF.

In DNA, the CDR3 is TGTGCCAGCAGACGTCAGGGAGGGTCCTACAATGAGCAGTTCTTC. Translation: CASRRQGGSYNEQFF. The rearrangement links TRBV3-1 (or the pseudogene TRBV3-2) to TRBJ2-1; 7 bases agree with TRBD2. J gave up 1 base and V 6 bases, and 6 bases lay outside the gene matches. This CDR3 has 15 residues. Germline CDR1 reads LGHDT; CDR2 reads YNNKEL (reference sequence).

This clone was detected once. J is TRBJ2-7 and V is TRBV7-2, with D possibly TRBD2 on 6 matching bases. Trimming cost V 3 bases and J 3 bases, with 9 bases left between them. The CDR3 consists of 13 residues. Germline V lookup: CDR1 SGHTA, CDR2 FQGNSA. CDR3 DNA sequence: TGTGCCAGCAGCTTTAGCGGAAGCTACGAGCAGTACTTC. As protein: CASSFSGSYEQYF.

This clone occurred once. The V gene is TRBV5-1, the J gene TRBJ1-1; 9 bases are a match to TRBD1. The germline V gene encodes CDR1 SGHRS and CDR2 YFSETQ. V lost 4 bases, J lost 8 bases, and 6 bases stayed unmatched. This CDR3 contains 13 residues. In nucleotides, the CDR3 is TGCGCCAGCAGCCCCGGGGACAGGGCAGAAGCTTTCTTT. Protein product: CASSPGDRAEAFF.

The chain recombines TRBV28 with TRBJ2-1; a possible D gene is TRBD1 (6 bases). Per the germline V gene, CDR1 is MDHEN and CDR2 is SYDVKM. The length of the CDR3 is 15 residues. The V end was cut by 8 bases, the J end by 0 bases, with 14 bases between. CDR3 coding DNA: TGTGCCAGCCTCGGACAGTACAACTCCTACAATGAGCAGTTCTTC. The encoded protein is CASLGQYNSYNEQFF.

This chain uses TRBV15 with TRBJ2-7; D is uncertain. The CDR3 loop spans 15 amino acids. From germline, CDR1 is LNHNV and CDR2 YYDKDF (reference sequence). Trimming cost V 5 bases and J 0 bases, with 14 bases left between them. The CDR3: CATSPMAVSSYEQYF. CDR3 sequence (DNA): TGTGCCACCAGCCCAATGGCGGTCAGCTCCTACGAGCAGTACTTC.